This is a list of T cell receptor beta chains from one sample in a study of early T cells in non-severe SARS-CoV-2 infection. TCRdb independently ran MiXCR on the 5' RACE reads; one entry per CDR3 protein. In the table there are around 63,000 distinct CDR3 sequences, approximately 9.1% of which are singletons. The sample in question was whole blood, obtained at baseline. The receptors originated from an adult who was a healthcare worker with PCR-confirmed SARS-CoV-2 infection or an uninfected control (not recorded which). Both conserved end residues are part of each CDR3. A D gene is named only where the DNA matches it firmly. Some rows have no size entry. The others give once, few or many, or a class for an expanded clone.

v_gene,abundance,j_gene,d_gene,CDR3aa,CDR3nt
TRBV28,few,TRBJ1-1,TRBD1,CATMTGKPLEAFF,TGTGCCACCATGACAGGGAAGCCCCTTGAAGCTTTCTTT
TRBV25-1,many,TRBJ2-2,.,CASSGSHGELFF,TGTGCCAGCAGTGGAAGCCACGGGGAGCTGTTTTTT
TRBV9,many,TRBJ2-7,.,CASSVEPSYEQYF,TGTGCCAGCAGCGTAGAACCGTCCTACGAGCAGTACTTC
TRBV27,.,TRBJ2-1,.,CASSPWGGHEQFF,TGTGCCAGCAGTCCCTGGGGTGGACATGAGCAGTTCTTC
TRBV15,many,TRBJ2-7,.,CATSRVGALTYEQYF,TGTGCCACCAGCAGAGTGGGGGCCCTAACCTACGAGCAGTACTTC
TRBV10-3,.,TRBJ2-1,TRBD2,CAISDGLAGTNLYNEQFF,TGTGCCATCAGTGACGGTCTAGCGGGAACTAACCTCTACAATGAGCAGTTCTTC
TRBV7-2,few,TRBJ2-5,TRBD2,CASSRSGTQETQYF,TGTGCCAGCAGCCGAAGCGGGACCCAAGAGACCCAGTACTTC
TRBV6-2/TRBV6-3,many,TRBJ2-1,.,CASSPTWDTSYNEQFF,TGTGCCAGCAGTCCTACTTGGGACACCTCCTACAATGAGCAGTTCTTC
TRBV18,many,TRBJ2-6,.,CASSPQGSGANVLTF,TGTGCCAGCTCACCCCAGGGTTCTGGGGCCAACGTCCTGACTTTC
TRBV30,many,TRBJ1-1,.,CAWGAQANTEAFF,TGTGCCTGGGGGGCACAGGCGAACACTGAAGCTTTCTTT
TRBV4-1,.,TRBJ2-1,TRBD1,CASSQESGGFDEQFF,TGCGCCAGCAGCCAAGAGTCAGGGGGCTTCGATGAGCAGTTCTTC
TRBV4-2,few,TRBJ2-3,.,CASSSSTSDTQYF,TGTGCCAGCAGCTCGTCAACATCAGATACGCAGTATTTT
TRBV7-9,few,TRBJ1-5,.,CASSLDRAHQPQHF,TGTGCCAGCAGCTTAGACAGGGCTCATCAGCCCCAGCATTTT
TRBV7-2,.,TRBJ1-1,.,CASSLLGRLNTEAFF,TGTGCCAGCAGCTTACTTGGACGGCTGAACACTGAAGCTTTCTTT
TRBV5-1,many,TRBJ1-1,TRBD1,CASSFRGQGASRAFF,TGCGCCAGCAGCTTTAGGGGACAGGGGGCATCCAGAGCTTTCTTT